The 32 T cell receptor beta chains listed next were all sequenced from one sample in a study of spatial heterogeneity in lung cancer. Study results and caveats: Intratumoral expanded alpha and beta TCR counts were found to track tumor mutation counts.

TCRdb re-called the 5' RACE reads through MiXCR, storing one row per CDR3 protein. The table shows fewer than 10,000 distinct CDR3 sequences, with around 6.7% occurring only once. This sample's time point: sample taken at primary tumor resection. For these receptors, no antigen is known. The sample consisted of lung tumor tissue, taken at surgery. The source of these receptors is a female donor with early-stage non-small cell lung cancer.

This clonotype is categorized as medium-sized. The library was built for alpha chains, so this beta chain is an off-target read and its size means little. The rearrangement joins TRBV11-1 to TRBJ1-1; TRBD1 might be the D (6 bases). With 1 base removed from V and 7 bases from J, the gap between germline ends came to 7 bases. The CDR3 contains 12 residues. Germline V gene data show CDR1 as SGHAT and CDR2 as FQDESV (reference sequence). CDR3 residues: CASSLVQGEAFF. CDR3 sequence (DNA): TGTGCCAGCAGCTTAGTACAGGGTGAAGCTTTCTTT.

This clonotype was counted ten times or more. This beta chain is a stray sequence in a library constructed for alpha chains; its clone size is not meaningful. CDR3 DNA: TGTGCCAGCGGAGGTCGGAGTGGGACCCAGTACTTC. It specifies CASGGRSGTQYF. This chain joins TRBV6-1 and TRBJ2-5; D is possibly TRBD2 (5 bases). The CDR3 is 12 amino acids. The V and J ends lost 8 bases and 7 bases respectively, with 14 bases between them. Germline lookup yields CDR1 MNHNS and CDR2 SASEGT.

This clonotype has a count of ten or more. This beta chain represents an off-target read in a library built for alpha chains; its size is of limited meaning. The chain couples TRBV20-1 to TRBJ2-3, with D tentatively TRBD1 or TRBD2 (7 bases each). Trimming took 4 bases from V and 2 from J, leaving 25 bases between them. Germline V gives CDR1 DFQATT, CDR2 SNEGSKA (reference sequence). The CDR3 contains 18 residues. The DNA for the CDR3 is TGCAGTGCTATCCCCAGGGGGGGGCGCGGACGGGACACAGATACGCAGTATTTT. Translating it yields CSAIPRGGRGRDTDTQYF.

The sample holds many counts of this clonotype. This beta chain is off target for a library built for alpha chains, so its abundance means little. The chain uses TRBV20-1 and TRBJ2-5; D remains unclear. Trimming shortened V by 5 bases and J by 7 bases, and 11 bases separated the two germline ends. Germline loops: CDR1 DFQATT, CDR2 SNEGSKA (reference sequence). This CDR3 spans 11 amino acids. DNA of the CDR3: TGCAGTGCTCCGGATCTAGGGACCCAGTACTTC. It yields the protein CSAPDLGTQYF.

This clonotype was observed many times. Within a library made for alpha chains, this beta chain is off target, and its count is uninformative. V gene TRBV6-1 combines with J gene TRBJ2-3; no clear D. Trimming removed 7 bases from V and 3 bases from J, with 14 bases in between. This CDR3 is built from 14 residues. Germline CDR1 MNHNS, CDR2 SASEGT. The CDR3 region is CASTRSRNTDTQYF. The CDR3 coding sequence is TGTGCCAGCACCCGGAGTAGGAATACAGATACGCAGTATTTT.

This clonotype is deemed medium-sized. This beta chain represents an off-target read in a library built for alpha chains; its size is of limited meaning. The chain employs TRBV20-1 and TRBJ2-1; 9 bases are a match to TRBD1. This CDR3 is 16 amino acids long. V was pared by 6 bases and J by 8 bases, with 17 bases of the junction left unmatched. Per germline, CDR1 DFQATT and CDR2 SNEGSKA (reference sequence). CDR3 residues: CSARPPLDRGRDEQFF. The CDR3 nucleotides read TGCAGTGCCAGACCTCCGTTGGACAGGGGCAGGGATGAGCAGTTCTTC.

This clonotype was counted only a few times. This beta chain represents an off-target read in a library built for alpha chains; its size is of limited meaning. This chain uses TRBV28 with TRBJ2-7; 10 bases line up with TRBD1. The CDR3 contains 14 residues. V shed 8 bases and J 5 bases; nucleotides not matched to a gene: 9. Germline V lookup: CDR1 MDHEN, CDR2 SYDVKM. The CDR3 sequence is CASADPGTGDEQYF. The CDR3 nucleotides are TGTGCCAGCGCCGACCCCGGGACAGGGGACGAGCAGTACTTC.

Many counts were recorded for this clonotype. This beta chain slipped into a library made for alpha chains as a stray read, so its size is not meaningful. The V and J genes are TRBV6-1 and TRBJ2-7, with 9 bases lining up with TRBD2. Unmatched junction bases numbered 7, after V lost 3 bases and J lost 4 bases. CDR1 MNHNS and CDR2 SASEGT come from the germline V gene. The CDR3 is made up of 15 amino acids. CDR3: CASSDPTSGSYEQYF. The CDR3 bases are TGTGCCAGCAGTGATCCGACTAGCGGTAGTTACGAGCAGTACTTC.

About this clonotype itself: As an off-target read in a library built for alpha chains, this beta chain has a frequency of little significance. The genes are TRBV30 and TRBJ1-6; 9 nucleotides match TRBD1. Trimming at V came to 5 bases and at J to 8 bases, leaving 7 bases not matched to a gene. In germline, CDR1 is GTSNPN, CDR2 SVGIG (reference sequence). This CDR3 spans 14 amino acids. The CDR3 DNA follows: TGTGCCTGGCGTTGGCGGACAGGGGATTCACCCCTCCACTTT. It yields the protein CAWRWRTGDSPLHF.

This clonotype is labeled medium-sized. This beta chain is an unintended read in a library built for alpha chains; its size means little. V usage is TRBV29-1 and J usage is TRBJ2-1, with TRBD2 matching over 9 bases. The V segment lost 3 bases and the J segment 9 bases; nucleotides outside the gene matches: 9. The CDR3 consists of 14 residues. The germline V gene encodes CDR1 SQVTM and CDR2 ANQGSEA. The CDR3 DNA is TGCAGCGTTGAGTTTTCTAGCGGGAATGGTGAGCAGTTCTTC. This translates into CSVEFSSGNGEQFF.

This clonotype has a count of ten or more. This beta chain lies outside the target of a library built for alpha chains; its clone size means little. V gene TRBV7-2 combines with J gene TRBJ1-4, with D possibly TRBD1 on 5 matching bases. The ends were cut back, 2 bases at V and 7 bases at J, with 23 bases in the middle. The CDR3 is made up of 18 amino acids. Per the germline V gene, CDR1 is SGHTA and CDR2 is FQGNSA. Here the CDR3 reads CASSLSRGSSSGIEKLFF. CDR3 bases: TGTGCCAGCAGCTTATCCCGGGGCTCTTCTTCGGGTATTGAAAAACTGTTTTTT.

By share of the sample, this clonotype is medium-sized. A library made for alpha chains picked up this beta chain off target, so its size means little. This chain connects TRBV12-3 or TRBV12-4 to TRBJ1-1, with D uncertain. The V gene lost 4 bases and the J gene lost 5 bases, with 11 bases spanning the gap. The CDR3 has 13 residues. The CDR3 DNA reads TGTGCCAGCAGTTCCGAGGGATTTACTGAAGCTTTCTTT. Its protein product is CASSSEGFTEAFF.

This clonotype ranks as medium-sized. This beta chain lies outside the target of a library built for alpha chains; its clone size means little. The chain uses TRBV14 and TRBJ2-3; D is ambiguous. Deletions cut 4 bases from V and 2 bases from J, with 13 bases between. CDR3 length: 15 amino acids. Germline loops: CDR1 SGHDN, CDR2 FVKESK. The CDR3 coding sequence is TGTGCCAGCAGCCCCGCTTTGCGGATCACAGATACGCAGTATTTT. Residues: CASSPALRITDTQYF.

By share, this clonotype ranks as medium-sized. Found in a library prepared for alpha chains, this beta chain is an off-target read, and its abundance has little meaning. The genes are TRBV7-6 and TRBJ1-2; perhaps TRBD1 as D (5 bases). Trimming removed 5 bases from V and 10 bases from J, with 14 bases in between. The CDR3 covers 12 residues. Germline V lookup: CDR1 SGHVS, CDR2 FNYEAQ. The CDR3 region has the DNA TGTGCCAGCAGCGACGGGACGCTTCACTACACCTTC. As protein: CASSDGTLHYTF. Full variable domain (outside the CDR3, taken from reference TRBV7-6 and TRBJ1-2): GAGVSQSPRYKVTKRGQDVALRCDPISGHVSLYWYRQALGQGPEFLTYFNYEAQQDKSGLPNDRFSAERPEGSISTLTIQRTEQRDSAMYRCASSDGTLHYTFGSGTRLTVV.

This clonotype rates as medium-sized. This beta chain represents an off-target read in a library built for alpha chains; its size is of limited meaning. V and J are TRBV7-9 and TRBJ2-2; unclear D gene. V lost 6 bases, J lost 5 bases, and 10 bases lay in between. CDR3 size: 13 residues. CDR1 and CDR2 (germline): SEHNR, FQNEAQ (reference sequence). The CDR3 loop reads CASRPTWTGELFF. The CDR3 DNA reads as TGTGCCAGCAGGCCTACATGGACCGGGGAGCTGTTTTTT.

Worth noting for this clonotype: This beta chain appears as a stray read in a library generated for alpha chains; its size is not informative. The V gene is TRBV20-1, the J gene TRBJ1-2; D possibly corresponds to TRBD1 (6 bases). V lost 6 bases to trimming and J lost 0 bases, with 11 bases between them. The length of the CDR3 is 13 residues. Germline V CDR1 and CDR2: DFQATT, SNEGSKA (reference sequence). CDR3 protein: CSAPTGTNYGYTF. The DNA for the CDR3 is TGCAGTGCCCCGACAGGCACTAACTATGGCTACACCTTC.

Comments on this clonotype: With the library built for alpha chains, this beta chain is off target and its frequency is not meaningful. The V call is TRBV6-4, the J call TRBJ2-1; D uncertain. This CDR3 region has 14 residues. With 0 bases removed from V and 10 bases from J, the gap between germline ends came to 13 bases. Germline CDR1 and CDR2: MRHNA and SNTAGT. CDR3 loop: CASSDSPEQREQFF. CDR3 DNA: TGTGCCAGCAGTGACTCGCCAGAGCAGAGGGAGCAGTTCTTC.

This clonotype was found many times. The library was designed around alpha chains, so this beta chain is a stray read whose abundance carries little weight. The chain links TRBV5-1 to TRBJ2-1; TRBD2 matches 9 bases. Germline lookup yields CDR1 SGHRS and CDR2 YFSETQ. CDR3 length equals 12 residues. Losses at the gene ends were 4 bases for V and 15 bases for J; bases not matched to a gene: 8. The DNA of the CDR3 is TGCGCCAGCAGCCAAATTAGCGGGAGCCGGTTCTTC. Protein product: CASSQISGSRFF.

This clonotype was seen ten or more times. A library made for alpha chains picked up this beta chain off target, so its size means little. The chain couples TRBV20-1 to TRBJ2-3, with TRBD2 matching 13 bases. Germline-derived CDR1 and CDR2 are DFQATT and SNEGSKA (reference sequence). CDR3 length equals 14 residues. The ends lost 6 bases at V and 7 bases at J; junction bases unmatched: 7. This CDR3 reads CSATGLAGSYTQYF. The CDR3 DNA follows: TGCAGTGCCACGGGACTAGCGGGGTCCTATACGCAGTATTTT.

This clonotype is termed medium-sized. Within a library made for alpha chains, this beta chain is off target, and its count is uninformative. The rearrangement links TRBV15 to TRBJ2-2; a weak D match, TRBD1 (7 bases). V was pared by 8 bases and J by 7 bases, with 20 bases between. Germline lookup yields CDR1 LNHNV and CDR2 YYDKDF (reference sequence). The CDR3 runs to 15 residues. The CDR3 spells CATPRGGGNSGELFF. DNA for the CDR3: TGTGCCACCCCACGCGGAGGGGGCAATAGCGGGGAGCTGTTTTTT.

This clonotype was counted many times. With the library built for alpha chains, this beta chain is off target and its frequency is not meaningful. The rearrangement links TRBV27 to TRBJ2-5; TRBD1 matches at 9 bases. Germline CDR1 reads MNHEY; CDR2 reads SMNVEV (reference sequence). With V trimmed by 8 bases and J by 5 bases, 3 bases remained unmatched. This CDR3 is 12 amino acids long. The CDR3 nucleotides read TGTGCCAGCGGGGACAGGGCCGAGACCCAGTACTTC. Translated, it gives CASGDRAETQYF.

This clonotype is medium-sized by share. This beta chain is an unintended read in a library built for alpha chains; its size means little. V gene TRBV20-1 combines with J gene TRBJ2-1, with a tentative D call TRBD2 (5 bases). The V end was cut by 5 bases, the J end by 10 bases, with 15 bases between. CDR1 and CDR2 (germline): DFQATT, SNEGSKA (reference sequence). This CDR3 region has 12 residues. This CDR3 is CSARRGLGEQFF. The CDR3 DNA reads as TGCAGTGCTCGGAGAGGACTGGGCGAGCAGTTCTTC.

There are many counts of this clonotype. Found in a library prepared for alpha chains, this beta chain is an off-target read, and its abundance has little meaning. J is TRBJ1-5 and V is TRBV12-3 or TRBV12-4; 7 nucleotides match TRBD1. The CDR3 covers 18 residues. V shed 0 bases, J shed 4 bases, and the junction held 12 bases outside the gene matches. The CDR3 loop is CASSLALGTAVRNQPQHF. DNA of the CDR3: TGTGCCAGCAGTTTAGCCCTGGGGACAGCGGTTAGAAATCAGCCCCAGCATTTT.

Sample share makes this clonotype medium-sized. Within a library made for alpha chains, this beta chain is off target, and its count is uninformative. This rearrangement joins TRBV10-3 to TRBJ2-3, with 8 bases fitting TRBD2. Germline V gene data show CDR1 as ENHRY and CDR2 as SYGVKD. J gave up 1 base and V 6 bases, and 3 bases lay outside the gene matches. The CDR3 is 14 amino acids. CDR3 sequence: CAISLAGGTDTQYF. CDR3 sequence (DNA): TGTGCCATCAGCCTAGCGGGTGGCACAGATACGCAGTATTTT.

There are many counts of this clonotype. Being off target in a library aimed at alpha chains, this beta chain has a size of little meaning. J is TRBJ1-1 and V is TRBV10-3; no clear D. CDR1 and CDR2 (germline): ENHRY, SYGVKD. The CDR3 consists of 15 residues. The V end was cut by 0 bases, the J end by 3 bases, with 11 bases between. The CDR3 DNA reads as TGTGCCATCAGTGAGTCTTGGGGTTTCGACACTGAAGCTTTCTTT. As protein: CAISESWGFDTEAFF.

This clonotype was recorded at least ten times. This beta chain came through as a stray read in a library set up for alpha chains, and its size says little. This chain uses TRBV7-9 with TRBJ2-1, with 8 nucleotides matching TRBD2. This CDR3 contains 14 residues. In germline, CDR1 is SEHNR, CDR2 FQNEAQ (reference sequence). The ends lost 1 base at V and 9 bases at J; junction bases unmatched: 5. As DNA, the CDR3 is TGTGCCAGCAGCTTAGTAGCGGGAAGGGGTGAGCAGTTCTTC. Its translation: CASSLVAGRGEQFF.

In its sample, this clonotype was seen many times. The library was built for alpha chains, so this beta chain is an off-target read and its size means little. This CDR3 is CASSLRGRETDTQYF. For the CDR3, the DNA is TGCGCCAGCAGCTTGCGTGGGAGAGAAACAGATACGCAGTATTTT. This sequence joins TRBV5-1 and TRBJ2-3; tentatively, D is TRBD2 (5 bases). This CDR3 comprises 15 residues. Germline V lookup: CDR1 SGHRS, CDR2 YFSETQ. The V gene lost 1 base and the J gene lost 3 bases, with 12 bases spanning the gap.

In its sample, this clonotype ranks as hyperexpanded. The library was prepared for alpha chains; this beta chain is a stray read, so its frequency means little. The chain employs TRBV24-1 and TRBJ2-5; D might be TRBD1 (6 bases). CDR1 and CDR2 from the germline V gene are KGHDR and SFDVKD. The CDR3 runs to 15 residues. V gave up 3 bases and J gave up 0 bases, with 10 bases separating them. The chain's CDR3 is CATSDPTGHQETQYF. The DNA of the CDR3 is TGTGCCACCAGTGATCCTACAGGGCACCAAGAGACCCAGTACTTC.

This clonotype is labeled medium-sized (0.01 to 0.1%). This beta chain slipped into a library made for alpha chains as a stray read, so its size is not meaningful. This chain links TRBV27 with TRBJ1-2; 10 nucleotides agree with TRBD1. The CDR3 totals 17 residues. The germline CDR1 and CDR2 sequences are MNHEY and SMNVEV (reference sequence). V was pared by 9 bases and J by 2 bases, with 15 bases of the junction left unmatched. The CDR3 protein is CASNLQNRQGANYGYTF. The CDR3 bases are TGTGCCAGTAATCTACAAAACCGACAGGGGGCCAACTATGGCTACACCTTC.

This clonotype ranks as medium-sized. In a library made to pick up alpha chains, this beta chain is a stray read with a size that means little. V and J are TRBV7-9 and TRBJ1-1, with no clear D. The germline CDR1 and CDR2 sequences are SEHNR and FQNEAQ (reference sequence). Trimming stripped 5 bases from V and 6 bases from J, with 7 bases between. The CDR3 has 11 residues. Here the CDR3 reads CASSREAEAFF. CDR3 DNA sequence: TGTGCCAGCAGCCGGGAGGCTGAAGCTTTCTTT.

This clonotype was seen a handful of times. Since the library was made to target alpha chains, this beta chain is a stray read and its abundance is not meaningful. The CDR3 here is CASSFPQETQYF. As DNA, the CDR3 is TGCGCCAGCAGCTTCCCCCAAGAGACCCAGTACTTC. This chain links TRBV5-1 with TRBJ2-5; D not certain. From germline, CDR1 is SGHRS and CDR2 YFSETQ. This CDR3 spans 12 amino acids. V was trimmed by 2 bases and J by 1 base, leaving 3 bases between them.

This clonotype was counted many times. A library prepared for alpha chains yielded this beta chain as an off-target read; its size is of little meaning. The chain has TRBV7-3 and TRBJ2-2, with 8 positions matching TRBD2. V lost 5 bases to trimming and J lost 2 bases; unmatched junction nucleotides: 7. CDR3 size: 16 residues. The germline CDR1 and CDR2 sequences are SGHTA and FQGTGA. The CDR3 region has the DNA TGTGCCAGCAGCACAAGAGGGACTAGTAACACCGGGGAGCTGTTTTTT. This encodes CASSTRGTSNTGELFF.